This TCR beta chain was observed in a study of blood T cell repertoires in COVID-19. Repertoires were generated with immunoSEQ multiplex PCR, while TCRdb's copy carries only in-frame clones and drops some. The table includes about 210,000 clones, around 80% detected once. The length of the CDR3 is 14 residues. CDR1 is SGHAT, CDR2 FQNNGV, per germline. Trimming took off 5 bases at V and 5 bases at J, with 15 bases between the two ends. This TCR derives from a woman aged 40 to 50 with acute or convalescent COVID-19. This chain links TRBV11-2 with TRBJ1-2; weak D call: TRBD1 (5 bases). Sequencing input: peripheral blood. This CDR3 reads CASSPVTQGYGYTF. CDR3 DNA: TGTGCCAGCAGCCCAGTGACCCAGGGATATGGCTACACCTTC.